Listed below are T cell receptor beta chains from one sample, sequenced in a study of post-analysis software for immune sequencing data. TCRdb independently ran MiXCR on the PCR reads; one entry per CDR3 protein. The sample carries roughly 800,000 distinct CDR3 sequences, approximately 44% recorded once. Specimen: blood. Source of these receptors: a girl between 10 and 17 years old with multiple sclerosis. CDR3s include the opening cysteine and the closing phenylalanine or tryptophan. The order of the fields is CDR3 protein, CDR3 DNA, clone size, V gene, J gene, D gene. A D gene is named only where the DNA matches it firmly. Size is omitted from some rows. Given values are once, few, many or a class for expanded clones.

CDR3aa: CASASSAGLGYEQYF
CDR3nt: TGTGCCAGCGCGTCTTCAGCGGGACTAGGCTACGAGCAGTACTTC
abundance: NA
v_gene: TRBV7-9
j_gene: TRBJ2-7
d_gene: TRBD2

CDR3aa: CASSFRYTYEQYF
CDR3nt: TGTGCCAGCAGCTTCAGGTATACCTACGAGCAGTACTTC
abundance: NA
v_gene: TRBV7-9
j_gene: TRBJ2-7
d_gene: NA

CDR3aa: CASSLGLGQGTYEQYF
CDR3nt: TGTGCCAGCAGCTTAGGCCTGGGACAGGGGACCTACGAGCAGTACTTC
abundance: NA
v_gene: TRBV13
j_gene: TRBJ2-7
d_gene: TRBD1

CDR3aa: CASTKDRSSRSYTF
CDR3nt: TGTGCCAGCACCAAGGACAGGTCTTCTCGTAGCTACACCTTC
abundance: NA
v_gene: TRBV11-1
j_gene: TRBJ1-2
d_gene: TRBD1

CDR3aa: CASRLGDYGSVKETQYF
CDR3nt: TGTGCCAGCAGATTGGGAGACTATGGCAGCGTTAAAGAGACCCAGTACTTC
abundance: NA
v_gene: TRBV7-9
j_gene: TRBJ2-5
d_gene: NA

CDR3aa: CASSVYAGGLPGANVLTF
CDR3nt: TGTGCCAGCAGCGTATATGCGGGGGGCTTACCTGGGGCCAACGTCCTGACTTTC
abundance: few
v_gene: TRBV9
j_gene: TRBJ2-6
d_gene: TRBD2

CDR3aa: CSARDMILAGEVGHTDTQYF
CDR3nt: TGCAGTGCTAGAGATATGATCCTAGCGGGAGAGGTGGGGCACACAGATACGCAGTATTTT
abundance: NA
v_gene: TRBV20-1
j_gene: TRBJ2-3
d_gene: TRBD2

CDR3aa: CASSSGNPIAKNIQYF
CDR3nt: TGCGCCAGCAGCTCTGGGAACCCGATAGCCAAAAACATTCAGTACTTC
abundance: NA
v_gene: TRBV5-1
j_gene: TRBJ2-4
d_gene: NA

CDR3aa: CASSPLDRGEQYF
CDR3nt: TGTGCCAGCTCACCCTTAGACAGGGGAGAGCAGTACTTC
abundance: NA
v_gene: TRBV18
j_gene: TRBJ2-7
d_gene: TRBD1

CDR3aa: CASSGTGTSGRKYEQYF
CDR3nt: TGTGCCAGCAGTGGAACCGGGACTAGCGGGAGGAAGTACGAGCAGTACTTC
abundance: NA
v_gene: TRBV25-1
j_gene: TRBJ2-7
d_gene: TRBD2

CDR3aa: CASSLSFRSYEQYF
CDR3nt: TGTGCCAGCAGTTTGAGCTTTCGCTCCTACGAGCAGTACTTC
abundance: NA
v_gene: TRBV27
j_gene: TRBJ2-7
d_gene: NA

CDR3aa: CASSFGTGGAQTQYF
CDR3nt: TGTGCCAGCAGTTTCGGGACAGGGGGCGCCCAGACCCAGTACTTC
abundance: NA
v_gene: TRBV6-5
j_gene: TRBJ2-5
d_gene: TRBD1

CDR3aa: CSVGGREDYGYTF
CDR3nt: TGCAGCGTGGGGGGGAGAGAAGACTATGGCTACACCTTC
abundance: many
v_gene: TRBV29-1
j_gene: TRBJ1-2
d_gene: NA

CDR3aa: CASSPRSGESEQYF
CDR3nt: TGTGCCAGCTCACCAAGATCCGGGGAGTCCGAGCAGTACTTC
abundance: NA
v_gene: TRBV18
j_gene: TRBJ2-7
d_gene: NA

CDR3aa: CASSPGQDQPQHF
CDR3nt: TGTGCCAGCAGCCCGGGACAGGATCAGCCCCAGCATTTT
abundance: NA
v_gene: TRBV7-2
j_gene: TRBJ1-5
d_gene: TRBD1

CDR3aa: CSVGTGGNQPQHF
CDR3nt: TGCAGCGTCGGAACAGGGGGCAATCAGCCCCAGCATTTT
abundance: once
v_gene: TRBV29-1
j_gene: TRBJ1-5
d_gene: TRBD1

CDR3aa: CASRPRREAYEQYF
CDR3nt: TGTGCCAGCAGGCCCCGGCGGGAGGCTTACGAGCAGTACTTC
abundance: NA
v_gene: TRBV6-5
j_gene: TRBJ2-7
d_gene: TRBD2

CDR3aa: CASSPDRAPGRNSNQPQHF
CDR3nt: TGTGCCAGCAGCCCGGACCGGGCCCCCGGGCGGAATAGCAATCAGCCCCAGCATTTT
abundance: NA
v_gene: TRBV7-8
j_gene: TRBJ1-5
d_gene: NA

CDR3aa: CASRRQIVGETQYF
CDR3nt: TGTGCCAGCCGTCGGCAAATCGTGGGGGAGACCCAGTACTTC
abundance: NA
v_gene: TRBV6-1
j_gene: TRBJ2-5
d_gene: NA

CDR3aa: CASSDPTGASSPLHF
CDR3nt: TGTGCCAGCAGTGACCCCACAGGGGCGAGTTCACCCCTCCACTTT
abundance: NA
v_gene: TRBV6-5
j_gene: TRBJ1-6
d_gene: TRBD1

CDR3aa: CSVEDLVRDYGYTF
CDR3nt: TGCAGCGTTGAAGATCTCGTTCGGGACTATGGCTACACCTTC
abundance: NA
v_gene: TRBV29-1
j_gene: TRBJ1-2
d_gene: NA

CDR3aa: CASSVETWYQETQYF
CDR3nt: TGTGCCAGCAGTGTTGAGACTTGGTACCAAGAGACCCAGTACTTC
abundance: NA
v_gene: TRBV25-1
j_gene: TRBJ2-5
d_gene: NA

CDR3aa: CASSLGLVGSYEQYF
CDR3nt: TGTGCCAGCAGCTTAGGATTAGTGGGCTCCTACGAGCAGTACTTC
abundance: NA
v_gene: TRBV7-2
j_gene: TRBJ2-7
d_gene: NA

CDR3aa: CASTSDRGRNQPQHF
CDR3nt: TGTGCCAGCACCTCGGACAGGGGGCGGAATCAGCCCCAGCATTTT
abundance: NA
v_gene: TRBV12-3/TRBV12-4
j_gene: TRBJ1-5
d_gene: TRBD1

CDR3aa: CASSLRGALSRYEQYF
CDR3nt: TGTGCCAGCAGTCTAAGAGGTGCCCTTAGTCGCTACGAGCAGTACTTC
abundance: NA
v_gene: TRBV12-3/TRBV12-4
j_gene: TRBJ2-7
d_gene: NA

CDR3aa: CAISPGQVKTYEQYF
CDR3nt: TGTGCCATCAGCCCCGGGCAGGTTAAAACCTACGAGCAGTACTTC
abundance: once
v_gene: TRBV10-3
j_gene: TRBJ2-7
d_gene: NA

CDR3aa: CASSLALAGYTDTQYF
CDR3nt: TGTGCCAGCAGCTTGGCCCTAGCGGGATACACAGATACGCAGTATTTT
abundance: NA
v_gene: TRBV11-3
j_gene: TRBJ2-3
d_gene: TRBD2

CDR3aa: CASSLPHGDEQFF
CDR3nt: TGCGCCAGCAGCCTACCTCACGGGGATGAGCAGTTCTTC
abundance: NA
v_gene: TRBV4-1
j_gene: TRBJ2-1
d_gene: NA

CDR3aa: CATRIGPVQETQYF
CDR3nt: TGTGCCACCAGGATTGGACCGGTCCAAGAGACCCAGTACTTC
abundance: NA
v_gene: TRBV15
j_gene: TRBJ2-5
d_gene: NA

CDR3aa: CSARGASYEQYF
CDR3nt: TGCAGTGCCAGAGGGGCTAGCTACGAGCAGTACTTC
abundance: NA
v_gene: TRBV20-1
j_gene: TRBJ2-7
d_gene: NA